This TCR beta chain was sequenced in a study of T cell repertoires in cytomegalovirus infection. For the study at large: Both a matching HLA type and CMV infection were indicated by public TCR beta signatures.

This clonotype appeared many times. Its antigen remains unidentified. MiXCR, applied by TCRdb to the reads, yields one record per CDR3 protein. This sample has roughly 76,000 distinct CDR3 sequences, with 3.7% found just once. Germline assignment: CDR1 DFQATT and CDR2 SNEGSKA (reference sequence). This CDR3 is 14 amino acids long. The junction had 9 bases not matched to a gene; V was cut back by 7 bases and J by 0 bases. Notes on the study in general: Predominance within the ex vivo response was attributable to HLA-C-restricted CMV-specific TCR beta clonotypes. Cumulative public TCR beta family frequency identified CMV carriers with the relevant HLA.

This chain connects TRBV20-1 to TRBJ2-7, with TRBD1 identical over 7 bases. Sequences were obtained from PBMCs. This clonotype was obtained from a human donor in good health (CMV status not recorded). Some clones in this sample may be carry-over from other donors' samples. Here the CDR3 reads CSVRVPGGSYEQYF. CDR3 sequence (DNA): TGCAGTGTCCGGGTGCCAGGGGGCTCCTACGAGCAGTACTTC.